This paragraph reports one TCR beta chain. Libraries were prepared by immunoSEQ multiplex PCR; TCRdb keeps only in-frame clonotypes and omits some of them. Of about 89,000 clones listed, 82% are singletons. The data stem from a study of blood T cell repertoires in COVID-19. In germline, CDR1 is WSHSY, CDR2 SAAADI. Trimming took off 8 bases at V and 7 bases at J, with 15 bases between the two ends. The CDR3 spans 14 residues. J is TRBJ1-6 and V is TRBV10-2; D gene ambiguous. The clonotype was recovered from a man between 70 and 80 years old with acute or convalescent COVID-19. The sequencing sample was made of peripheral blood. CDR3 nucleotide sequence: TGCGCCAGCGGCCTCGGGAACCAAAATTCACCCCTCCACTTT. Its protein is CASGLGNQNSPLHF.